The clone carrying this T cell receptor (beta chain) appeared a few times. The antigen remains unidentified. Everyone who gave samples was a healthy Caucasian. The CDR3 is 14 amino acids. Trimming removed 5 bases at V and 8 bases at J, with 18 bases between. MiXCR was run by TCRdb on the 5' RACE reads, yielding one entry per CDR3 protein. The data show 400,000 to 600,000 distinct CDR3 sequences, about a fifth seen once. The data were taken from a study of identical twins. General study results and limits: A lower insertion count was a feature of abundant cord blood beta clonotypes, with no such feature in memory repertoires. Analyses of zero insertions could, in part, be confounded by invariant MAIT and iNKT cells.

These data were likewise used in another study, on yellow fever vaccine responses in identical twins. That investigation notes: Twins' vaccine T cell responses reportedly seemed partly convergent and partly personalized.

Sequencing was done on a sample of CD4+ T cells sorted from blood. The TCR sequence derives from a young woman in good health. The rearrangement joins TRBV12-3 or TRBV12-4 to TRBJ1-2; D might be TRBD1 (6 bases). CDR3 coding DNA: TGTGCCAGCAGTGTCGAGGGGGAAGGTACAGGCTACACCTTC. Translated: CASSVEGEGTGYTF.